This T cell receptor (beta chain) was identified during a study of blood T cell repertoires in COVID-19. Study-level information: In each case, the material was cDNA or gDNA derived from T cells, B-cell-depleted T cells, or PBMCs.

Sequenced by immunoSEQ multiplex PCR; TCRdb stores in-frame clones only, minus some. Here the sample spans around 82,000 clones, 89% being singletons. This CDR3 contains 13 residues. V was clipped by 1 base and J by 5 bases, with 6 bases between them. This TCR was sampled from a man between 65 and 85 years old with active or convalescent COVID-19. Sequenced sample: peripheral blood. The chain has TRBV12-3 or TRBV12-4 and TRBJ2-1; D gene ambiguous. CDR3 residues: CASSLGQNNEQFF. The CDR3 DNA reads TGTGCCAGCAGTTTAGGTCAGAACAATGAGCAGTTCTTC.